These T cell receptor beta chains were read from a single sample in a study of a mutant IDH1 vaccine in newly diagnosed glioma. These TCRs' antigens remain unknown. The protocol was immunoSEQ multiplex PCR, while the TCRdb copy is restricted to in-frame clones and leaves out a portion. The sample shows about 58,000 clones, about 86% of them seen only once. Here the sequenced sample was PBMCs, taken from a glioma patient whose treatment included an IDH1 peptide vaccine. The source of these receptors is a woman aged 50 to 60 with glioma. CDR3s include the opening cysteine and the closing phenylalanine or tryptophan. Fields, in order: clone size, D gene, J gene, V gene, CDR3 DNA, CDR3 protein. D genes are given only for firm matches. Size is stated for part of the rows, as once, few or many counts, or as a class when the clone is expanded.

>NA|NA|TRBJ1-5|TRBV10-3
TGTGCCATCAGTGAGTTAGGGGTTGGTGGGCAGCCCCAGCATTTT
CAISELGVGGQPQHF
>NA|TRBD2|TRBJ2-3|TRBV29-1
TGCAGCGCCCGAGCGGGGGGCACAGATACGCAGTATTTT
CSARAGGTDTQYF
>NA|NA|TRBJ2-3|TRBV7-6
TGTGCCAGCAGCTTAGAAAGTTCCAGCGGGACGCAGTATTTT
CASSLESSSGTQYF
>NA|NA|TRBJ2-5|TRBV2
TGTGCCAGCAGTGACCGACTCTCGCTCCGGGAGACCCAGTACTTC
CASSDRLSLRETQYF
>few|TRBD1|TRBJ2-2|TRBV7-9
TGTGCCAGCAGCTCTCAGGGGGCCGACACCGGGGAGCTGTTTTTT
CASSSQGADTGELFF
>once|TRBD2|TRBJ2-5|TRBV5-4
TGTGCCAGCAGCCAAGATAGGGCGGGGGGGTACTTC
CASSQDRAGGYF
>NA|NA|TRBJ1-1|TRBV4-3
TGCGCCAGCAGCCAAGATATAGGGCTTCGGAACACTGAAGCTTTCTTT
CASSQDIGLRNTEAFF
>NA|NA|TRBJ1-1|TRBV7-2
TGTGCCAGCAGCTTAGCCGGGACGGGGAACACTGAAGCTTTCTTT
CASSLAGTGNTEAFF
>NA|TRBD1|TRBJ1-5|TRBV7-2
TGTGCCAGCAGCTTAACAGGGGGCCTCAATCAGCCCCAGCATTTT
CASSLTGGLNQPQHF
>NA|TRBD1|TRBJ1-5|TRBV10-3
TGTGCCATCAGACGGACAGGGGATGATCAGCCCCAGCATTTT
CAIRRTGDDQPQHF
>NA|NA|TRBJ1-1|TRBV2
TGTGCCAGCACCCCTGAGGGCTGGACTGAAGCTTTCTTT
CASTPEGWTEAFF
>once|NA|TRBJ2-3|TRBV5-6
TGTGCCAGCAGCCTCAGAGGGAGTACAGATACGCAGTATTTT
CASSLRGSTDTQYF
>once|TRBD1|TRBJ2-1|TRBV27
TGTGCCAGCAGATTATCCACGGGACAGGGTTACAATGAGCAGTTCTTC
CASRLSTGQGYNEQFF
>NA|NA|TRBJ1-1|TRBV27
TGTGCCAGCAGTTTATTCAGGGGGAACACTGAAGCTTTCTTT
CASSLFRGNTEAFF
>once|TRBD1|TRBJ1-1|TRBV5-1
TGCGCCAGCAGCTCCCGGGACAGGGACACTGAAGCTTTCTTT
CASSSRDRDTEAFF
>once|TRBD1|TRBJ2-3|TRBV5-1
TGCGCCAGCAGCTTGTCAGGGGGCGGAGGCACAGATACGCAGTATTTT
CASSLSGGGGTDTQYF
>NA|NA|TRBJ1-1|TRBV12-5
TGTGCTAGTGGTTCGGGATCCAAGGAGGGGGGGGGCACTGAAGCTTTCTTT
CASGSGSKEGGGTEAFF
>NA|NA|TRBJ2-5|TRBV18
TGTGCCAGCTCACCCGGGGCCCCGAAAGAGACCCAGTACTTC
CASSPGAPKETQYF
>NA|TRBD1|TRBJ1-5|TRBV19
TGTGCCAGTAGTATCGCACAGGGGGTCAATCAGCCCCAGCATTTT
CASSIAQGVNQPQHF
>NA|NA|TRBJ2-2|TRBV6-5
TGTGCCAGCAGCCCGGGGGCTACAGTGGTCGGGGAGCTGTTTTTT
CASSPGATVVGELFF
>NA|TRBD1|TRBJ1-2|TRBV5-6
TGTGCCAGCAGCTCTTCAGGGGGTGGCTATGGCTACACCTTC
CASSSSGGGYGYTF
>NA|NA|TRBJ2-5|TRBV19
TGTGCCAGTAGTAAACTTCAGGGAAACCAAGAGACCCAGTACTTC
CASSKLQGNQETQYF
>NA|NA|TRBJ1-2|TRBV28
TGTGCCAGCAAGGCTAACTATGGCTACACCTTC
CASKANYGYTF
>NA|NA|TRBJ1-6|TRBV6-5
TGTGCCAGCAGTTACTCCAGGGGAAGGGATTCACCCCTCCACTTT
CASSYSRGRDSPLHF
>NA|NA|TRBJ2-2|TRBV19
TGTGCCAGTAGTATAGATAGGGGGGTAGGGGAGCTGTTTTTT
CASSIDRGVGELFF
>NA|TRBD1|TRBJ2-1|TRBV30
TGTGCCTGGAGCCCGAGGACAGGGGGCCAGTCCTACAATGAGCAGTTCTTC
CAWSPRTGGQSYNEQFF
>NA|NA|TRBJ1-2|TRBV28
TGTGCCAGCAGTTTTCCTTCGGGGGGCTGGGATGGCTACACCTTC
CASSFPSGGWDGYTF
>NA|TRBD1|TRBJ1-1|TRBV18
TGTGCCAGCTCACCAACGTCGCAGGGGGCGCGTTTAACTGAAGCTTTCTTT
CASSPTSQGARLTEAFF
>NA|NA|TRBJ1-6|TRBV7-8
TGTGCCAGCAGCTTAGATCTAGGATCACCCCTCCACTTT
CASSLDLGSPLHF
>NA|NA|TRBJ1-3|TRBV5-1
TGCGCCAGCAGCTTGGGCAGGAGCAATCTCGGAAACACCATATATTTT
CASSLGRSNLGNTIYF
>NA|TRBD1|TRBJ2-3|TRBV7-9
TGTGCCAGCAGCCCCTGGGACAGGGCAAGCACAGATACGCAGTATTTT
CASSPWDRASTDTQYF
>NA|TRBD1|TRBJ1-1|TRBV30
TGTGCCTGGAGCTCCCAGGGGGGAACTGAAGCTTTCTTT
CAWSSQGGTEAFF
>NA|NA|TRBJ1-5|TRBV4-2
TGTGCCAGCAGCCAAGATTTAGGGGATCAGCCCCAGCATTTT
CASSQDLGDQPQHF
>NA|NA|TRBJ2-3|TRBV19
TGTGCCAGTAGTATATCAGGAACCACAGATACGCAGTATTTT
CASSISGTTDTQYF
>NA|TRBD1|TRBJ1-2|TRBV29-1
TGCAGCGTTGAACAGGACAGGAACTATGGGGGCTACACCTTC
CSVEQDRNYGGYTF
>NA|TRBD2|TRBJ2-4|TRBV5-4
TGTGCCAGCAGCTCTCACGGACTAGCGGGGTTTGAAAACATTCAGTACTTC
CASSSHGLAGFENIQYF
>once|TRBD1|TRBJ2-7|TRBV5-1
TGCGCCAGCAGCCCAGGGACAGCCTACGAGCAGTACTTC
CASSPGTAYEQYF
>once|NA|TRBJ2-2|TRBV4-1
TGCGCCAGCAGCCAAGGGACGGGGGAGCTGTTTTTT
CASSQGTGELFF
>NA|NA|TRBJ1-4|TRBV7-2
TGTGCCAGCAGCTCTCGCGGAAAACTGTTTTTT
CASSSRGKLFF
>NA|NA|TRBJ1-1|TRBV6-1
TGTGCCAGCAGTGAATACACCTCGAACACTGAGGCTTTCTTT
CASSEYTSNTEAFF
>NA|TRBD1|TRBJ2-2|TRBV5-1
TGCGCCAGCAGCTTGGAGGCGACAGGGTACACCGGGGAGCTGTTTTTT
CASSLEATGYTGELFF
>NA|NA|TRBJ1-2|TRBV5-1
TGCGCCAGCAGCTTGGAGGAAGAGGGCTACACCTTC
CASSLEEEGYTF
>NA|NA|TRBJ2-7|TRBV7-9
TGTGCCAGCAGCCCCACGGCGGGCGGTTACGAGCAGTACTTC
CASSPTAGGYEQYF
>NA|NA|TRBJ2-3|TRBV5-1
TGCGCCAGCAGCTTGGTACCCCTCAGCACAGATACGCAGTATTTT
CASSLVPLSTDTQYF
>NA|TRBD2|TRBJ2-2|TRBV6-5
TGTGCCAGCAGTCCCGGACTAGCGTTTACCGGGGAGCTGTTTTTT
CASSPGLAFTGELFF
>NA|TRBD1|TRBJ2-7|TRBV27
TGTGCCAGCAGTCTAGATCGACAGGGTGGTTACGAGCAGTACTTC
CASSLDRQGGYEQYF
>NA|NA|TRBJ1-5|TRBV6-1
TGTGCCAGCAGTGAGGTCGGCTGGCAGGGGAAACAGCCCCAGCATTTT
CASSEVGWQGKQPQHF